This TCR beta chain was sequenced for a study of identifying expanded T cells in peripheral blood. Collection occurred without any documented infections or immune events in donors. Note on this clone: Its antigen is still unknown.

General observations from the study: Differentially abundant clones: roughly 1.3 between replicates, 16.4 at 2 to 3 weeks, less than 25 at four. Approximately two-week clone count variance significantly increased as total template count grew.

Repertoires were generated with immunoSEQ multiplex PCR, while TCRdb's copy carries only in-frame clones and drops some. The table records about 120,000 clones, over 65% of them present only once. Germline CDR1 GTSNPN, CDR2 SVGIG (reference sequence). The ends were cut back, 5 bases at V and 2 bases at J, with 10 bases in the middle. The length of the CDR3 is 14 residues. The specimen sequenced was blood. The rearrangement links TRBV30 to TRBJ1-6; D ambiguous. This TCR came from a person aged 18 to 70 in good health. The DNA for the CDR3 is TGTGCCTGGGGCCCCCGGCCCTATAATTCACCCCTCCACTTT. Protein: CAWGPRPYNSPLHF.